This is a list of T cell receptor beta chains from one sample in a study of T-cell reconstitution after alpha-beta-depleted transplantation in children. TCRdb reprocessed the PCR reads via MiXCR and lists one record per CDR3 protein. The data contain about 590,000 distinct CDR3 sequences, about an eighth of them seen just once; the ten biggest clones take up over 2%. The sequenced sample was PBMCs, mostly from graft donor cells, obtained 360 days after TCRalphabeta/CD19-depleted stem cell transplant. The receptors were gathered from a male patient younger than 18 who had a stem cell transplant for acute myeloid leukemia, so the T cells may come from the graft donor. CDR3s include the opening cysteine and the closing phenylalanine or tryptophan.

>TRBJ2-2|TRBV29-1
CSVGLSLTGELFF
>TRBJ2-7|TRBV27
CASSLLGLAIAQRNYEQYF
>TRBJ2-3|TRBV24-1
CATGGGLTDTQYF
>TRBJ1-1|TRBV29-1
CSVDAGHTMNTEAFF
>TRBJ2-1|TRBV20-1
CSARLPPGLGYNEQFF
>TRBJ2-3|TRBV5-8
CASSFASGGTDTQYF
>TRBJ2-2|TRBV28
CASSPNPPREAGELFF
>TRBJ2-3|TRBV11-2
CASTRAGGLADTQYF
>TRBJ2-5|TRBV29-1
CSVTLDGLAGGRFQETQYF
>TRBJ1-4|TRBV5-1
CASSLGGSGSEKLFF
>TRBJ2-3|TRBV7-6
CASSLDSYPGWRTQYF
>TRBJ1-2|TRBV19
CASSYTGTGIHYGYTF
>TRBJ1-1|TRBV27
CASSLYGSPVTTEAFF